The 4 T cell receptor beta chains in this list originate from one sample, sequenced in a study of blood T cells in healthy people across ages. Sample-barcoded 5' priming and a J-beta primer mix drove a second PCR of roughly 7 to 11 cycles. A single record per CDR3 protein comes from TCRdb applying MiXCR to the 5' RACE reads. Of some 900,000 distinct CDR3 sequences in the sample, around 48% are singletons; the top ten hold 13%. The specimen sequenced was blood. Receptor source: a man aged 25-45 years in good health.

The gene calls are TRBV12-3 or TRBV12-4 and TRBJ1-4, with D possibly TRBD1 on 5 matching bases. The length of the CDR3 is 16 residues. The V end was cut by 5 bases, the J end by 7 bases, with 20 bases between. CDR3 region: CASSPLMGVPSEKLFF. CDR3 bases: TGTGCCAGCAGTCCGCTTATGGGGGTCCCGAGTGAAAAACTGTTTTTT.

This clonotype has more than one count but fewer than ten. This chain's CDR3 is CASSVQQLYTDTQYF. Here the CDR3 DNA reads TGTGCCAGCAGCGTACAGCAGCTTTACACAGATACGCAGTATTTT. This chain uses TRBV7-9 with TRBJ2-3; D remains unclear. This CDR3 contains 15 residues. Germline V gene sequence: CDR1 SEHNR, CDR2 FQNEAQ (reference sequence). The germline V and J ends were trimmed by 5 bases and 2 bases, with 14 bases remaining between them.

This clonotype was recorded many times. The V call is TRBV30, the J call TRBJ1-2; no definite D call. CDR3 size: 13 residues. V lost 2 bases and J 4 bases, leaving 11 bases between the germline ends. Germline lookup yields CDR1 GTSNPN and CDR2 SVGIG (reference sequence). The CDR3 coding sequence is TGTGCCTGGAGTAACCCCGGGAGCTATGGCTACACCTTC. Protein product: CAWSNPGSYGYTF.

This chain uses TRBV28 with TRBJ2-3, with D maybe TRBD2 (5 bases). Trimming took 2 bases from V and 4 from J, leaving 10 bases between them. This CDR3 has 14 amino acids. Germline V gene lookup returns CDR1 MDHEN and CDR2 SYDVKM. CDR3 nucleotides: TGTGCCAGCAGTTTACTGGCGGGCCCAGATACGCAGTATTTT. Protein: CASSLLAGPDTQYF.